These T cell receptor beta chains were read from a single sample in a study of blood T cell repertoires in COVID-19. Repertoires were generated with immunoSEQ multiplex PCR, while TCRdb's copy carries only in-frame clones and drops some. The sample lists approximately 530,000 clones, about 89% occurring once. Sequenced input: peripheral blood. The receptors stem from a woman aged 50 to 60 with COVID-19, enrolled during active disease. Each CDR3 is given with its conserved first and last residue.

v_gene	j_gene	CDR3aa
TRBV28	TRBJ2-3	CASSPGGLASTDTQYF
TRBV3-1/TRBV3-2	TRBJ2-3	CASSQESSARGGRSTDTQYF
TRBV12-3/TRBV12-4	TRBJ2-3	CASSLSGADTQYF
TRBV27	TRBJ1-2	CASSPSGTATISNYGYTF
TRBV3-1/TRBV3-2	TRBJ2-3	CASSQDNGGAGDTQYF
TRBV6-1	TRBJ2-3	CASSEARATDTQYF
TRBV9	TRBJ1-3	CASSPLLGRGNTIYF
TRBV7-9	TRBJ2-2	CASSSAGRITGELFF
TRBV5-1	TRBJ2-7	CASSSAGSSYEQYF
TRBV2	TRBJ1-5	CASTPDRAEQPQHF
TRBV6-5	TRBJ1-6	CASLQGRGSPLHF
TRBV2	TRBJ2-5	CASSERKASGQETQYF
TRBV5-1	TRBJ1-2	CASKREGDYGYTF
TRBV6-1	TRBJ2-5	CASSEAGRGVETQYF
TRBV29-1	TRBJ1-1	CSVEGFGGTEAFF
TRBV27	TRBJ1-4	CASSPPGLDEKLFF
TRBV19	TRBJ1-5	CASTPRRDQPQHF
TRBV9	TRBJ2-7	CASSAREFSYEQYF
TRBV24-1	TRBJ1-1	CATSDFGGNEAFF
TRBV14	TRBJ1-1	CASKRQVPNTEAFF
TRBV3-1/TRBV3-2	TRBJ1-1	CASSQAGATEAFF
TRBV12-5	TRBJ1-5	CASGLGGILTQPQHF
TRBV5-1	TRBJ1-1	CASSLVAGNTEAFF
TRBV6-1	TRBJ1-1	CASSDGGSPLRTEAFF
TRBV7-9	TRBJ1-2	CASSLGRGRSYGYTF
TRBV5-1	TRBJ2-5	CASSLGPLDRTETQYF
TRBV9	TRBJ1-2	CASSLGQGSYGYTF
TRBV21-1	TRBJ2-3	CASSKTGQLTDTQYF
TRBV7-2	TRBJ1-1	CASSTVPIAEAFF
TRBV2	TRBJ1-4	CASSVPGQGEQNEKLFF
TRBV19	TRBJ1-1	CASSIGGAGGAFF
TRBV7-6	TRBJ2-2	CASSSLAGAARGELFF
TRBV24-1	TRBJ2-1	CECGGGEQFF
TRBV10-3	TRBJ2-3	CAISVRQDLTDTQYF
TRBV6-1	TRBJ1-2	CASSEDSLYGGYTF
TRBV6-4	TRBJ2-7	CASSDSDRAHEQYF
TRBV25-1	TRBJ1-2	CASSVSGVYGYTF
TRBV11-2	TRBJ1-1	CASSLRRGGTEAFF
TRBV30	TRBJ1-2	CAWSRTDYGYTF
TRBV5-1	TRBJ2-3	CASSLGPRGGLDTQYF
TRBV18	TRBJ2-3	CASSPSGSVDTQYF
TRBV2	TRBJ1-2	CASRRTGAVYGYTF
TRBV3-1/TRBV3-2	TRBJ1-1	CASSQEMGVSEAFF
TRBV18	TRBJ1-1	CASSPGRTEAFF
TRBV5-1	TRBJ1-2	CASSLGQVNYGYTF
TRBV12-3/TRBV12-4	TRBJ2-7	CASKKSGAYEQYF
TRBV12-3/TRBV12-4	TRBJ1-1	CASREGTEAFF
TRBV11-1	TRBJ2-2	CASSSPPGGDPGELFF